The TCR beta chain described here comes from a study of blood T cell repertoires in COVID-19. The V segment lost 4 bases and the J segment 4 bases; nucleotides outside the gene matches: 5. The CDR3 is 15 residues long. Germline CDR1 is SNHLY and CDR2 is FYNNEI. Sequencing was performed with immunoSEQ multiplex PCR; in TCRdb, only in-frame clones are kept and a portion is missing. The sample has about 65,000 clones, 93% seen once. Sequencing input: peripheral blood. V is TRBV2 and J is TRBJ2-1, with 9 positions matching TRBD1. The clonotype was recovered from a man between 70 and 80 years old with active COVID-19. The CDR3 protein is CASSVDGQGYNEQFF. CDR3 nucleotide sequence: TGTGCCAGCAGTGTCGACGGACAGGGGTACAATGAGCAGTTCTTC.